Following are 15 T cell receptor beta chains from one sample sequenced in a study of identical twins. TCRdb fed the 5' RACE reads into MiXCR, producing one record per CDR3 protein. The sample comprises hundreds of thousands of distinct CDR3 sequences, about 7% of which are singletons, and 3.5% to 4% rests with the top ten. These same records also appear under a second study, on yellow fever vaccine responses in identical twins.

Sequencing was done on a sample of memory (CD45RO+) T cells sorted from blood. Source of these receptors: a young woman in good health.

This clonotype was counted ten times or more. The chain couples TRBV5-1 to TRBJ2-5, with unresolved D. The CDR3 length is 13 residues. The germline CDR1 and CDR2 sequences are SGHRS and YFSETQ. V lost 0 bases to trimming and J lost 5 bases, with 8 bases between them. The CDR3 loop is CASSLGLWETQYF. CDR3 nucleotides: TGCGCCAGCAGCTTGGGACTTTGGGAGACCCAGTACTTC.

In its sample, this clonotype was seen many times. The CDR3, as DNA: TGCGCCAGCAGCCGCCAAGGGGCTGGTTACAATGAGCAGTTCTTC. It encodes CASSRQGAGYNEQFF. The chain combines TRBV4-1 with TRBJ2-1, with a weak D call TRBD1 (5 bases). The CDR3 has 15 residues. V lost 4 bases and J 4 bases, leaving 14 bases between the germline ends. Germline V gene data show CDR1 as MGHRA and CDR2 as YSYEKL.

In this sample, this clonotype turned up a few times. J is TRBJ2-2 and V is TRBV7-3; 8 bases align to TRBD1. The V segment lost 4 bases and the J segment 5 bases; nucleotides outside the gene matches: 6. Germline CDR1 and CDR2: SGHTA and FQGTGA. CDR3 length: 15 amino acids. Written as DNA, the CDR3 is TGTGCCAGCAGCTCGCAGGGGGCGCCTACCGGGGAGCTGTTTTTT. Translated: CASSSQGAPTGELFF.

This clonotype has only a few counts. The chain has TRBV13 and TRBJ2-4, with 8 bases fitting TRBD2. The CDR3 is 17 residues long. After removal of 3 bases from V and 2 bases from J, the junction contained 9 bases not matched to a gene. The V gene's germline CDR1 is PRHDT and CDR2 FYEKMQ (reference sequence). This CDR3 is CASSFRTSSRTKNIQYF. CDR3 in DNA: TGTGCCAGCAGCTTCCGGACTAGCAGCAGGACCAAAAACATTCAGTACTTC.

This clonotype was seen at least ten times. The chain's CDR3 is CASSFQGLTEAFF. The DNA of the CDR3 is TGTGCCAGCAGTTTTCAAGGATTGACTGAAGCTTTCTTT. The J gene is TRBJ1-1, the V gene TRBV12-3 or TRBV12-4, with D hard to call. This CDR3 has 13 amino acids. The germline V and J ends were trimmed by 3 bases and 5 bases, with 10 bases remaining between them.

This chain links TRBV12-1 with TRBJ2-1. TRBV12-1 is a listed pseudogene. This CDR3 has 15 residues. The chain's CDR3 is CASSFGLPCYNEQFF. The CDR3 nucleotides are TGTGCCAGCAGCTTTGGGCTCCCCTGCTACAATGAGCAGTTCTTC.

This clonotype has a count of ten or more. The chain has TRBV5-1 and TRBJ1-1; possible D gene TRBD1, 6 bases. This CDR3 has 14 amino acids. Germline V lookup: CDR1 SGHRS, CDR2 YFSETQ. V shed 0 bases and J shed 3 bases, with 9 bases lying between them. The CDR3, as DNA: TGCGCCAGCAGCTTGGTAGCAGGGGACACTGAAGCTTTCTTT. Translating gives CASSLVAGDTEAFF.

This clonotype was seen at least ten times. The chain employs TRBV5-1 and TRBJ1-3; D gene unclear. The CDR3 loop spans 16 amino acids. Germline V gene lookup returns CDR1 SGHRS and CDR2 YFSETQ. Trimming pared 1 base from V and 0 bases from J, leaving 11 bases between. The CDR3 DNA follows: TGCGCCAGCAGCTTGTCGGCGGCCTCCTCTGGAAACACCATATATTTT. Amino acid sequence: CASSLSAASSGNTIYF.

The chain couples TRBV5-1 to TRBJ1-1; the match to TRBD1 covers 9 bases. This CDR3 spans 15 amino acids. Germline V gene data show CDR1 as SGHRS and CDR2 as YFSETQ. V shed 4 bases and J 0 bases; nucleotides not matched to a gene: 4. The CDR3 region has the DNA TGCGCCAGCAGCCGGGACAGGGCCATGAACACTGAAGCTTTCTTT. It yields the protein CASSRDRAMNTEAFF.

In its sample, this clonotype was seen many times. The V gene is TRBV11-2, the J gene TRBJ1-2; 8 bases align to TRBD1. Trimming took 5 bases from V and 3 from J; bases not matched to a gene: 8. The CDR3 runs to 15 residues. CDR1 is SGHAT and CDR2 is FQNNGV in the germline V gene. The CDR3 DNA reads TGTGCCAGCAGCCGTGACAGGGGTTTTGACTATGGCTACACCTTC. Protein product: CASSRDRGFDYGYTF.

This clonotype appeared a few times. Its ends do not fully match the called genes, so a read error is possible. The chain combines TRBV20-1 with TRBJ2-3; D possibly uses TRBD1 or TRBD2 (6 bases each). The CDR3 is 16 amino acids. CDR1 is DFQATT, CDR2 SNEGSKA, per germline (reference sequence). For the CDR3, the DNA is TGCTGTGCTAGCAAAGGTTGGGGGGCCGTCACAGATACGCAGTATTTT. Protein: CCASKGWGAVTDTQYF.

The CDR3: CASSLRSGQLSKSSYNEQFF. CDR3 sequence (DNA): TGTGCCAGCAGCTTGCGTTCAGGGCAGCTTTCTAAGAGCTCCTACAATGAGCAGTTCTTC. The genes are TRBV12-3 or TRBV12-4 and TRBJ2-1, with D possibly TRBD1 on 5 matching bases. Trimming shortened V by 6 bases and J by 0 bases, and 27 bases separated the two germline ends. The CDR3 has 20 residues.

This clonotype was recorded a few times. In DNA, the CDR3 is TGTGCCAGCAGGCACGGGGTTACCAAAAACATTCAGTACTTC. Amino acids: CASRHGVTKNIQYF. The chain links TRBV2 to TRBJ2-4; maybe TRBD2 (5 bases). Germline loops: CDR1 SNHLY, CDR2 FYNNEI. Trimming left V 6 bases short and J 2 bases short, with 11 bases between. The CDR3 runs to 14 residues.

This clonotype has more than one count but fewer than ten. At one end, the junction sequence differs from germline, possibly due to a read error. The chain is built from TRBV24-1 and TRBJ1-2; no firm D call. The germline V gene has CDR1 KGHDR and CDR2 SFDVKD. The CDR3 consists of 14 residues. For the CDR3, the DNA is TGTGCCACCAGTGATTTTCAGACTAACTATGGCCACACCTTC. Translation gives CATSDFQTNYGHTF.

This clonotype has a count of ten or more. The chain uses TRBV25-1 and TRBJ2-3, with D uncertain. This CDR3 region has 14 residues. V was shortened by 6 bases and J by 0 bases, with 10 bases between the two germline ends. From germline, CDR1 is MGHDK and CDR2 SYGVNS. The CDR3 DNA sequence: TGTGCCAGCAGGGCGGCAGGTAGCACAGATACGCAGTATTTT. Translated: CASRAAGSTDTQYF.